This entry describes one T cell receptor (beta chain). Antigen: not known. This sample is part of a study of T cell responses to AZD1222 COVID-19 vaccine. Whole-study findings and limits: White British donors predominated, females outnumbered males, and clonal diversity was possibly underestimated. In all cases, repertoires were sampled only after the peak T cell response. A rise in Spike-specific TCR breadth and depth followed two AZD1222 doses.

Second doses that came at about 4 or about 12 weeks were put together. Only in-frame clones appear in the TCRdb table, and some are missing; sequencing was by immunoSEQ multiplex PCR. Altogether tens of thousands of clones are present, 80% to 90% being singletons, with the ten largest covering 8% to 13%. The sequence derives from an adult who received the AZD1222 COVID-19 vaccine. Sequenced material: peripheral blood, taken 28 days after the second AZD1222 dose.

The DNA for the CDR3 is TGTGCCAGCAGTTTATCCGGCAGGTTGAACACTGAAGCTTTCTTT. Translated: CASSLSGRLNTEAFF. J is TRBJ1-1 and V is TRBV28, with D unresolved. CDR1 is MDHEN, CDR2 SYDVKM, per germline. V lost 1 base to trimming and J lost 0 bases, with 9 bases between them. The CDR3 runs 15 residues.